The TCR beta chain under discussion was sequenced for a study of regulatory T cells in long-lasting Graves disease. Deletions cut 4 bases from V and 2 bases from J, with 19 bases between. CDR1 and CDR2 (germline): GTSNPN, SVGIG (reference sequence). There are 16 residues in the CDR3. Described time point: newly diagnosed GD, antithyroid drugs for less than 3 months. From PBMCs, RNA was extracted and then used to make the TCR library. CDR3-region Arm-PCR and iRepertoire HTBI primers produced the TCR beta libraries. TCRdb fed the multiplex PCR reads into MiXCR, producing one record per CDR3 protein. Found here are hundreds of thousands of distinct CDR3 sequences, about 15% of them singletons; the top ten hold 15% to 20%. This clonotype turned up a few times. These data were likewise used in another study, on T cells in Graves' hyperthyroidism and ophthalmopathy. That report adds: Researchers report that a 13 V-J model separated ophthalmopathy from stable hyperthyroidism.

The chain is built from TRBV30 and TRBJ2-3, with D possibly being TRBD1 (5 bases). The receptor's source is a woman in her thirties with Graves disease. The source material was peripheral blood mononuclear cells (PBMCs), sampled at new diagnosis, from a patient treated with antithyroid drugs. CDR3 region: CAWNLPRQITTDTQYF. CDR3 sequence (DNA): TGTGCCTGGAACCTACCCCGACAGATAACCACAGATACGCAGTATTTT.